These 10 T cell receptor beta chains came from one sample sequenced in a study of beta chain features in type 1 diabetes. Every isolated RNA sample was fully reverse transcribed, so sequencing captured expressed TCRB transcripts. Method: immunoSEQ multiplex PCR; TCRdb's copy keeps in-frame clones and lacks some. The repertoire includes some 900,000 clones, 15% to 20% of them detected once, and about 0.02% sits in the top ten. The sample comprised naive CD4+ T cells from blood. The receptors originated from a young woman in good health.

This clone was counted a few times. Other DNA sequences from this sample encode an identical CDR3 as well. The rearrangement uses TRBV9 and TRBJ2-1; unclear D gene. The V gene's germline CDR1 is SGDLS and CDR2 YYNGEE. With 4 bases removed from V and 0 bases from J, the gap between germline ends came to 14 bases. CDR3 size: 16 residues. The CDR3 sequence is CASSPVGGSSYNEQFF. In nucleotides, the CDR3 is TGTGCCAGCAGCCCGGTGGGCGGTAGCTCCTACAATGAGCAGTTCTTC.

This chain uses TRBV11-2 with TRBJ2-3; 7 bases agree with TRBD1. Germline V CDR1 and CDR2: SGHAT, FQNNGV. Trimming at V came to 5 bases and at J to 2 bases, leaving 10 bases not matched to a gene. The CDR3 contains 16 residues. The CDR3 loop is CASSPGTDAITDTQYF. CDR3 nucleotide sequence: TGTGCCAGCAGCCCCGGGACAGATGCCATCACAGATACGCAGTATTTT.

This clone was seen only a few times. This chain connects TRBV10-3 to TRBJ1-1, with TRBD1 identical over 8 bases. J lost 0 bases, V lost 6 bases, and 3 bases had no gene match. Germline loops: CDR1 ENHRY, CDR2 SYGVKD. The CDR3 loop spans 14 amino acids. CDR3 nucleotides: TGTGCCATCAGAAACAGGGGGATGAACACTGAAGCTTTCTTT. It codes for CAIRNRGMNTEAFF.

V gene TRBV7-8 combines with J gene TRBJ1-1, with D perhaps matching TRBD1 (5 bases). CDR1 and CDR2 (germline): SGHVS, FQNEAQ. The germline V and J ends were trimmed by 5 bases and 1 base, with 14 bases remaining between them. This CDR3 spans 15 amino acids. This CDR3 is CASSPLTGPNTEAFF. The CDR3, as DNA: TGTGCCAGCAGCCCGCTTACAGGCCCGAACACTGAAGCTTTCTTT.

The chain uses TRBV11-2 and TRBJ2-1, with D perhaps matching TRBD1 (8 bases). Germline CDR1 SGHAT, CDR2 FQNNGV. The ends were cut back, 4 bases at V and 3 bases at J, with 16 bases in the middle. This CDR3 spans 16 amino acids. The CDR3 sequence is CASSSQGGLYYNEQFF. CDR3 sequence (DNA): TGTGCCAGCAGCTCACAGGGGGGGCTTTACTACAATGAGCAGTTCTTC.

The rearrangement uses TRBV2 and TRBJ1-2, with D tentatively TRBD1 (6 bases). Germline-derived CDR1 and CDR2 are SNHLY and FYNNEI. V lost 8 bases and J 4 bases, leaving 23 bases between the germline ends. There are 16 residues in the CDR3. The CDR3 bases are TGTGCCAGCTGGGGGCCTGGCACGACTTCCGGCTATGGCTACACCTTC. This codes for CASWGPGTTSGYGYTF.

The rearrangement links TRBV28 to TRBJ2-7; D may match TRBD1 or TRBD2 (5 bases each). Trimming pared 6 bases from V and 3 bases from J, leaving 18 bases between. There are 15 residues in the CDR3. Germline V lookup: CDR1 MDHEN, CDR2 SYDVKM. CDR3 in DNA: TGTGCCAGCAGACCCCAGGGACGGAACATCTACGAGCAGTACTTC. Its translation is CASRPQGRNIYEQYF.

The gene calls are TRBV18 and TRBJ2-2; no clear D. CDR3 length: 14 residues. The germline gives CDR1 KGHSH, CDR2 LQKENI. Trimming pared 3 bases from V and 9 bases from J, leaving 14 bases between. The CDR3 region has the DNA TGTGCCAGCTCACCTCCTACGAGGAACAGGGAGCTGTTTTTT. This codes for CASSPPTRNRELFF.

There are many counts of this clone. The chain links TRBV13 to TRBJ2-7; possibly TRBD2 for D (6 bases). The CDR3 loop spans 14 amino acids. The ends were cut back, 5 bases at V and 2 bases at J, with 13 bases in the middle. Germline-derived CDR1 and CDR2 are PRHDT and FYEKMQ (reference sequence). CDR3 region: CASSRWDSAYEQYF. In DNA, the CDR3 is TGTGCCAGCAGCCGCTGGGACTCCGCCTACGAGCAGTACTTC.

The sample holds a few counts of this clone. Germline is not matched at one junction end, which may reflect a read error. The V and J genes are TRBV9 and TRBJ2-7, with TRBD2 identical over 8 bases. Germline CDR1 reads SGDLS; CDR2 reads YYNGEE. The CDR3 loop spans 12 amino acids. CDR3 nucleotides: TGTGCCAGCGGGAGTAAAGCGGGAGAGTCAGTCTTC. It encodes CASGSKAGESVF. Variable domain in full (rest from reference TRBV9 and TRBJ2-7): DSGVTQTPKHLITATGQRVTLRCSPRSGDLSVYWYQQSLDQGLQFLIQYYNGEERAKGNILERFSAQQFPDLHSELNLSSLELGDSALYFCASGSKAGESVFGPGTRLTVT.